The 19 T cell receptor beta chains presented below share a single source sample, sequenced in a study of T cell responses to AZD1222 COVID-19 vaccine. Measured with immunoSEQ multiplex PCR; TCRdb has only the in-frame clones, and not every one. This sample has 90,000 to 130,000 clones, with over 85% found just once. The material sequenced was peripheral blood, taken on day 0 of MenACWY control vaccination. All receptors derive from an adult in good health.

The CDR3 sequence: CASRSGTATDTQYF. The CDR3 DNA reads as TGTGCCAGCAGGTCCGGGACAGCCACAGATACGCAGTATTTT. The V gene is TRBV5-4, the J gene TRBJ2-3; 7 nucleotides line up with TRBD1. The V gene end was trimmed by 5 bases and the J gene end by 2 bases; junction bases not matched to a gene: 5. The CDR3 covers 14 residues. CDR1 and CDR2 from the germline V gene are SGHNT and YYREEE (reference sequence).

The chain uses TRBV10-2 and TRBJ1-1; unclear D gene. The CDR3 spans 14 residues. Per the germline V gene, CDR1 is WSHSY and CDR2 is SAAADI. V was trimmed by 2 bases and J by 7 bases, leaving 14 bases between them. CDR3 residues: CASSEGRNNHEAFF. CDR3 coding DNA: TGCGCCAGCAGTGAGGGACGGAACAATCATGAAGCTTTCTTT.

This clone was observed a single time. The chain recombines TRBV30 with TRBJ1-5; a possible D gene is TRBD1 (5 bases). Trimming pared 0 bases from V and 2 bases from J, leaving 11 bases between. The germline V gene encodes CDR1 GTSNPN and CDR2 SVGIG (reference sequence). This CDR3 is built from 15 residues. The CDR3 bases are TGTGCCTGGAGTGTACTTAGAGGGGGCAATCAGCCCCAGCATTTT. Encoded protein: CAWSVLRGGNQPQHF.

The chain is built from TRBV28 and TRBJ1-5; 9 positions agree with TRBD1. The CDR3 has 17 residues. V gave up 7 bases and J gave up 3 bases; unmatched junction bases: 13. The germline V gene has CDR1 MDHEN and CDR2 SYDVKM. The CDR3 loop reads CASTGIGTGSSNQPQHF. CDR3 nucleotides: TGTGCCAGCACAGGAATAGGGACAGGGAGTTCCAATCAGCCCCAGCATTTT.

The rearrangement joins TRBV6-5 to TRBJ1-2; D gene uncertain. Germline values: CDR1 MNHEY, CDR2 SVGAGI. V was pared by 2 bases and J by 3 bases, with 10 bases between. This CDR3 has 14 residues. The CDR3 DNA follows: TGTGCCAGCAGTTACGGGCCGGGCTACTATGGCTACACCTTC. Amino acids: CASSYGPGYYGYTF.

The rearrangement joins TRBV25-1 to TRBJ1-1; no clear D gene. Between the trimmed V and J ends, which lost 0 bases and 5 bases, there was a span of 10 bases. The CDR3 length is 14 residues. CDR1 and CDR2 (germline): MGHDK, SYGVNS. The CDR3: CASSEYAGRTEAFF. In DNA, the CDR3 is TGTGCCAGCAGTGAATATGCGGGAAGGACTGAAGCTTTCTTT.

This chain uses TRBV9 with TRBJ1-4; D gene uncertain. The CDR3 has 13 amino acids. Germline loops: CDR1 SGDLS, CDR2 YYNGEE. The V and J ends lost 5 bases and 8 bases respectively, with 13 bases between them. The CDR3 DNA follows: TGTGCCAGCAGTCCGACACCCTTGGAAAAACTGTTTTTT. It yields the protein CASSPTPLEKLFF. Supplemented by reference TRBV9 and TRBJ1-4, the full variable domain reads DSGVTQTPKHLITATGQRVTLRCSPRSGDLSVYWYQQSLDQGLQFLIQYYNGEERAKGNILERFSAQQFPDLHSELNLSSLELGDSALYFCASSPTPLEKLFFGSGTQLSVL.

The rearrangement links TRBV6-5 to TRBJ1-3; no definite D call. V gave up 7 bases and J gave up 2 bases, with 12 bases separating them. Germline V CDR1 and CDR2: MNHEY, SVGAGI. The CDR3 is 14 amino acids. The CDR3 reads CASIRTLAGNTIYF. CDR3 coding DNA: TGTGCCAGCATCCGGACCCTAGCTGGAAACACCATATATTTT.

The chain couples TRBV6-1 to TRBJ1-2; no firm D call. The V gene lost 3 bases and the J gene lost 8 bases, with 16 bases spanning the gap. This CDR3 spans 14 amino acids. CDR1 is MNHNS and CDR2 is SASEGT in the germline V gene. This CDR3 is CASSDARRPGGYTF. CDR3 bases: TGTGCCAGCAGTGATGCCAGGCGGCCGGGGGGCTACACCTTC.

V and J are TRBV3-1 (or the pseudogene TRBV3-2) and TRBJ1-2; TRBD1 is a possible D gene (6 bases). Germline CDR1 and CDR2: LGHDT and YNNKEL (reference sequence). The CDR3 is made up of 15 amino acids. Trimming cost V 0 bases and J 2 bases, with 10 bases left between them. The CDR3 nucleotides read TGTGCCAGCAGCCAAGAACTACAGGGAAACTATGGCTACACCTTC. It is translated as CASSQELQGNYGYTF.

The chain couples TRBV3-1 (or the pseudogene TRBV3-2) to TRBJ1-1; no clear D gene. V shed 1 base and J shed 2 bases, with 8 bases lying between them. The CDR3 loop spans 14 amino acids. CDR1 LGHDT and CDR2 YNNKEL come from the germline V gene (reference sequence). CDR3 coding DNA: TGTGCCAGCAGCCAAGCGGGCGGAAACACTGAAGCTTTCTTT. It encodes CASSQAGGNTEAFF.

The V and J genes are TRBV4-1 and TRBJ2-7, with D tentatively TRBD1 (6 bases). CDR3 size: 15 residues. Germline CDR1 and CDR2: MGHRA and YSYEKL. V lost 2 bases to trimming and J lost 5 bases, with 16 bases between them. CDR3 residues: CASSQLDRKGDEQYF. The CDR3, as DNA: TGCGCCAGCAGCCAACTTGACAGGAAGGGCGACGAGCAGTACTTC.

This chain connects TRBV5-1 to TRBJ2-2; 7 bases fit TRBD1. V shed 3 bases, J shed 0 bases, and the junction held 5 bases outside the gene matches. The CDR3 spans 16 residues. Germline-derived CDR1 and CDR2 are SGHRS and YFSETQ. CDR3 sequence reads: CASSWTGTANTGELFF. The CDR3 nucleotides are TGCGCCAGCAGCTGGACTGGGACAGCGAACACCGGGGAGCTGTTTTTT.

This chain uses TRBV28 with TRBJ2-7; D perhaps matches TRBD1 (6 bases). Trimming shortened V by 5 bases and J by 0 bases, and 14 bases separated the two germline ends. Germline V gene sequence: CDR1 MDHEN, CDR2 SYDVKM. The CDR3 has 15 amino acids. The CDR3 loop reads CASSGSDSLSYEQYF. CDR3 coding DNA: TGTGCCAGCAGTGGGTCGGACAGCCTCTCCTACGAGCAGTACTTC. Complete variable domain (other parts from reference TRBV28 and TRBJ2-7): DVKVTQSSRYLVKRTGEKVFLECVQDMDHENMFWYRQDPGLGLRLIYFSYDVKMKEKGDIPEGYSVSREKKERFSLILESASTNQTSMYLCASSGSDSLSYEQYFGPGTRLTVT.

The chain recombines TRBV19 with TRBJ1-2, with a tentative D call TRBD1 (6 bases). Trimming stripped 6 bases from V and 7 bases from J, with 18 bases between. Germline lookup yields CDR1 LNHDA and CDR2 SQIVND (reference sequence). The CDR3 sequence is 14 residues long. The CDR3 coding sequence is TGTGCCAGTAGCCCCGTAACAGGGTCCGGTGGCTACACCTTC. This codes for CASSPVTGSGGYTF.

This chain links TRBV19 with TRBJ2-2; possibly TRBD2 for D (5 bases). CDR1 and CDR2 (germline): LNHDA, SQIVND (reference sequence). Trimming removed 3 bases from V and 7 bases from J, with 9 bases in between. This CDR3 contains 13 residues. The CDR3 DNA reads TGTGCCAGTAGTATCCGGGGAAGCGGGGAGCTGTTTTTT. It is translated as CASSIRGSGELFF.

This rearrangement joins TRBV5-1 to TRBJ1-1; D unclear. From germline, CDR1 is SGHRS and CDR2 YFSETQ. V shed 4 bases and J shed 7 bases, with 20 bases lying between them. The CDR3 is made up of 15 amino acids. The CDR3 DNA reads TGCGCCAGCAGCGGCGACGGCAGGCCGGACCTTGAAGCTTTCTTT. Its translation: CASSGDGRPDLEAFF. Combining the CDR3 with reference TRBV5-1 and TRBJ1-1 gives the whole variable domain KAGVTQTPRYLIKTRGQQVTLSCSPISGHRSVSWYQQTPGQGLQFLFEYFSETQRNKGNFPGRFSGRQFSNSRSEMNVSTLELGDSALYLCASSGDGRPDLEAFFGQGTRLTVV.

J is TRBJ2-5 and V is TRBV19; no definite D call. V shed 0 bases and J shed 5 bases, with 10 bases lying between them. CDR3 size: 14 residues. Germline loops: CDR1 LNHDA, CDR2 SQIVND (reference sequence). The CDR3 spells CASSIDVSRETQYF. The CDR3, as DNA: TGTGCCAGTAGTATAGACGTCTCTCGGGAGACCCAGTACTTC. Looking up the rest from reference TRBV19 and TRBJ2-5 gives the full variable domain: DGGITQSPKYLFRKEGQNVTLSCEQNLNHDAMYWYRQDPGQGLRLIYYSQIVNDFQKGDIAEGYSVSREKKESFPLTVTSAQKNPTAFYLCASSIDVSRETQYFGPGTRLLVL.

The chain links TRBV28 to TRBJ1-2, with a possible D match to TRBD1 (6 bases). The length of the CDR3 is 15 residues. The V end lost 5 bases, the J end lost 4 bases, and 17 bases lay between the germline ends. Germline assignment: CDR1 MDHEN and CDR2 SYDVKM. The CDR3 DNA reads as TGTGCCAGCAGTCCGGCGGGGGGCCGGATCTATGGCTACACCTTC. It yields the protein CASSPAGGRIYGYTF.